The sequence of this TCR beta chain was determined in a study of CD8 T cells in ankylosing spondylitis. Study-wide results and caveats: Reportedly, disease-linked clones are significantly enriched in ankylosing spondylitis patients' matched synovial fluid. About eight highly homologous variants made up a TCR beta motif that seemed to typify ankylosing spondylitis blood. Those disease-linked clones were CD8+; they were also relatively rare in peripheral blood.

This clonotype was observed a few times. Its cognate antigen is unknown. As the method for making TCR beta libraries, quantitative 5'-RACE with molecular barcodes was used. Via MiXCR, TCRdb re-called the 5' RACE reads, giving one row per CDR3 protein. Altogether 750,000 to 850,000 distinct CDR3 sequences are present, around 11% being singletons, with the ten largest covering 0.51%. Germline CDR1 reads MNHEY; CDR2 reads SVGEGT. CDR3 length equals 14 residues. V was clipped by 6 bases and J by 3 bases, with 15 bases between them. The origin of this receptor is a male donor with ankylosing spondylitis. Material: blood, either unsorted or a sorted T cell fraction (not recorded which). V gene TRBV6-2 or TRBV6-3 combines with J gene TRBJ2-7; D is undetermined. CDR3: CASSQLPRHYEQYF. The CDR3 DNA sequence: TGTGCCAGCAGCCAACTTCCGCGACACTACGAGCAGTACTTC.